These 3 T cell receptor beta chains share one sample of origin, sequenced in a study of Graves' ophthalmopathy and Graves' hyperthyroidism. RNA served as the template for amplifying TCR beta CDR3 regions. HTBI primers served in a first-round RT-PCR, which a second-round multiplex PCR followed. In TCRdb, the multiplex PCR reads were re-called with MiXCR into one record per CDR3 protein. The data show 600,000 to 700,000 distinct CDR3 sequences, roughly two fifths seen once. The sequenced sample consisted of peripheral blood. These TCRs come from an adult man with Graves' ophthalmopathy.

About this clonotype itself: A much larger clone lies a single base off, so this may be a read error. The V gene is TRBV25-1, the J gene TRBJ1-2; 7 nucleotides align to TRBD1. J was trimmed by 6 bases and V by 6 bases; bases with no gene match: 13. This CDR3 has 15 residues. The germline V gene encodes CDR1 MGHDK and CDR2 SYGVNS. The chain's CDR3 is CASSPERTGSHGYTF. CDR3 DNA sequence: TGTGCCAGCAGCCCCGAACGGACAGGATCCCATGGCTACACCTTC.

The chain links TRBV3-1 to TRBJ2-7; 9 bases are a match to TRBD2. The CDR3 consists of 17 residues. V lost 1 base, J lost 6 bases, and 13 bases stayed unmatched. Germline CDR1 LGHDT, CDR2 YNNKEL (reference sequence). The CDR3 region is CASSQARGLAGLGEQYF. The CDR3 DNA sequence: TGTGCCAGCAGCCAAGCTAGGGGGCTAGCGGGACTAGGCGAGCAGTACTTC.

Details on this clonotype: The germline gene is not matched at one end of the junction; a read error may be the cause. The rearrangement uses TRBV9 and TRBJ1-6; D is unresolved. The CDR3 extends over 12 amino acids. Germline V gives CDR1 SGDLS, CDR2 YYNGEE. Written as DNA, the CDR3 is TGTGCCAGCAGCGTAGCTATTTCACCCCCCCACTTT. As protein: CASSVAISPPHF. Filled out from reference TRBV9 and TRBJ1-6, the complete variable domain reads DSGVTQTPKHLITATGQRVTLRCSPRSGDLSVYWYQQSLDQGLQFLIQYYNGEERAKGNILERFSAQQFPDLHSELNLSSLELGDSALYFCASSVAISPPHFGNGTRLTVT.